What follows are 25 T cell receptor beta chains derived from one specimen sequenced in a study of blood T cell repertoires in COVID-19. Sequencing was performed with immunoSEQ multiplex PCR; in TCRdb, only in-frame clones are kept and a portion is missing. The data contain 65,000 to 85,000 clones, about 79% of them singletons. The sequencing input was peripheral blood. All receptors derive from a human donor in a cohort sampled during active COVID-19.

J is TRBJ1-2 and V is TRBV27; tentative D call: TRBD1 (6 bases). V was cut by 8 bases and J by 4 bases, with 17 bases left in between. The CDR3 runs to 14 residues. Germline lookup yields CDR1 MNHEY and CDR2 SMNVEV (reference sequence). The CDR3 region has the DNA TGTGCCAGCGGACGGACAGTGCGGTCCTATGGCTACACCTTC. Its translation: CASGRTVRSYGYTF.

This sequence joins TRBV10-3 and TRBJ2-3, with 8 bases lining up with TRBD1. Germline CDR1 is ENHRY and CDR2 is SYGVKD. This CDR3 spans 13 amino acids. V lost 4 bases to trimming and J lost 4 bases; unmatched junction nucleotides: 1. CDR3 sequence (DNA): TGTGCCATCAGTGGGGACAGGCCAGATACGCAGTATTTT. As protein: CAISGDRPDTQYF.

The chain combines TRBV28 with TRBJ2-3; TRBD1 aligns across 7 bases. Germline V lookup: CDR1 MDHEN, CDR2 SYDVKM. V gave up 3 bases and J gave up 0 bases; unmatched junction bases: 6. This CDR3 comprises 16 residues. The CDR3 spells CASSFAGTASTDTQYF. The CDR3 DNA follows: TGTGCCAGCAGTTTCGCCGGGACAGCAAGCACAGATACGCAGTATTTT.

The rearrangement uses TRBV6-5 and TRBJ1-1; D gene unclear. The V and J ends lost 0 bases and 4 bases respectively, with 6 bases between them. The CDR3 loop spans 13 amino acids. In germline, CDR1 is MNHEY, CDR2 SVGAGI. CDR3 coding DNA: TGTGCCAGCAGTTACTCGTACGGCACTGAAGCTTTCTTT. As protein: CASSYSYGTEAFF.

CDR3 nucleotides: TGTGCCAGCAGTTTATCGTCCCATACACAGCCCCAGCATTTT. Protein sequence: CASSLSSHTQPQHF. The rearrangement joins TRBV27 to TRBJ1-5; no reliable D call. V lost 0 bases to trimming and J lost 7 bases, with 10 bases between them. The CDR3 extends over 14 amino acids. CDR1 is MNHEY, CDR2 SMNVEV, per germline (reference sequence).

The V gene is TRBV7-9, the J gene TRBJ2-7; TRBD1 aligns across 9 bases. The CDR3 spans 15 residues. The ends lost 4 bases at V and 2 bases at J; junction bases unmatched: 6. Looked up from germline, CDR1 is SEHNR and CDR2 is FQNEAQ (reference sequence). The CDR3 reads CASSYADRGTYEQYF. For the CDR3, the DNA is TGTGCCAGCAGCTATGCGGACAGGGGCACCTACGAGCAGTACTTC. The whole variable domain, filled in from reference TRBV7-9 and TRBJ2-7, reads DTGVSQNPRHKITKRGQNVTFRCDPISEHNRLYWYRQTLGQGPEFLTYFQNEAQLEKSRLLSDRFSAERPKGSFSTLEIQRTEQGDSAMYLCASSYADRGTYEQYFGPGTRLTVT.

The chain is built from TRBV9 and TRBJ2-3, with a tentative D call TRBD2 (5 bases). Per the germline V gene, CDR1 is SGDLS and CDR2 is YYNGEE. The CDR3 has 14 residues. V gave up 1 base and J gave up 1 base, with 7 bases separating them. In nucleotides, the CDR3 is TGTGCCAGCAGCGTAAACGGGGGCACAGATACGCAGTATTTT. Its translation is CASSVNGGTDTQYF.

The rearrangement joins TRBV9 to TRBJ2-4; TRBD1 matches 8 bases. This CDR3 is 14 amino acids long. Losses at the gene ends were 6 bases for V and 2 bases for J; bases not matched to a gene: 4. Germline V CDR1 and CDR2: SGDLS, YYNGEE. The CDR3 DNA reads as TGTGCCAGCATAACCAGGGGGCCCAAAAACATTCAGTACTTC. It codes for CASITRGPKNIQYF.

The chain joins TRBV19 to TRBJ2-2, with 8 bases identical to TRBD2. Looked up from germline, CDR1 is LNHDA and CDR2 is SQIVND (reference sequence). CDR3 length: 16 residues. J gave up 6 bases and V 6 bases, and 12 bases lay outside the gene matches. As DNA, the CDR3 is TGTGCCAGTAGATGGGTCGGGGGGGTCCAGCCCGGGGAGCTGTTTTTT. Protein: CASRWVGGVQPGELFF.

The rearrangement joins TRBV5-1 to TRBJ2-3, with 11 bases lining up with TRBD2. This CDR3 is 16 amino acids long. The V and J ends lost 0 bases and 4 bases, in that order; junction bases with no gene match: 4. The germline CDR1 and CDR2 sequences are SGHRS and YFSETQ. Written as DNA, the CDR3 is TGCGCCAGCAGCTTGGGACTAGCGGGGCTCTCAGATACGCAGTATTTT. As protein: CASSLGLAGLSDTQYF.

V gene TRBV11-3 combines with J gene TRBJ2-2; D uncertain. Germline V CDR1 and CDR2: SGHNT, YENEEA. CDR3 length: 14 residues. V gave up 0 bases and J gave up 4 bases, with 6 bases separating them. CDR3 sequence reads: CASSLDLSTGELFF. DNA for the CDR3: TGTGCCAGCAGCTTAGATCTGAGCACCGGGGAGCTGTTTTTT.

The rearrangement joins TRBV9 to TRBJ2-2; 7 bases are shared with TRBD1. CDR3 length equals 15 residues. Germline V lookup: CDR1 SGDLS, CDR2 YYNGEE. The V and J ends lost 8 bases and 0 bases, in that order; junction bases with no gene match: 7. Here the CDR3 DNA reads TGTGCCAGTGCCCCTCAGGGGGCGAACACCGGGGAGCTGTTTTTT. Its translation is CASAPQGANTGELFF.

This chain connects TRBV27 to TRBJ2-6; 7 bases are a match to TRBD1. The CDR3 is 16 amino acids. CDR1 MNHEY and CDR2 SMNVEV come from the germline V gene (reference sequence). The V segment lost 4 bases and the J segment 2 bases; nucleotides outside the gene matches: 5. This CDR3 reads CASSSTGVPGANVLTF. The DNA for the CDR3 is TGTGCCAGCAGTTCCACAGGGGTCCCTGGGGCCAACGTCCTGACTTTC.

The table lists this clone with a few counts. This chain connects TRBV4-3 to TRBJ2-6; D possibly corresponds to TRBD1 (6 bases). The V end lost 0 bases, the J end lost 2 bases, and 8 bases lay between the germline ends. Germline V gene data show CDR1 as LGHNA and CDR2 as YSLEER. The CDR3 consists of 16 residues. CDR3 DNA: TGCGCCAGCAGCCAAGATACAGGGACTGGGGCCAACGTCCTGACTTTC. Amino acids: CASSQDTGTGANVLTF.

The chain's CDR3 is CASSLNPLSGYEQYF. CDR3 sequence (DNA): TGTGCCAGCAGCTTAAATCCGCTCTCAGGGTACGAGCAGTACTTC. The chain links TRBV7-9 to TRBJ2-7; possible D gene TRBD1, 5 bases. The V end was cut by 2 bases, the J end by 4 bases, with 15 bases between. Germline V gene lookup returns CDR1 SEHNR and CDR2 FQNEAQ (reference sequence). This CDR3 has 15 residues.

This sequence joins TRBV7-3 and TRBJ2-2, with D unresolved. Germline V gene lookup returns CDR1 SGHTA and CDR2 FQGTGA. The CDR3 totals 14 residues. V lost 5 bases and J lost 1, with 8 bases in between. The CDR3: CASSHRLNTGELFF. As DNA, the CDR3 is TGTGCCAGCAGCCACAGATTGAACACCGGGGAGCTGTTTTTT.

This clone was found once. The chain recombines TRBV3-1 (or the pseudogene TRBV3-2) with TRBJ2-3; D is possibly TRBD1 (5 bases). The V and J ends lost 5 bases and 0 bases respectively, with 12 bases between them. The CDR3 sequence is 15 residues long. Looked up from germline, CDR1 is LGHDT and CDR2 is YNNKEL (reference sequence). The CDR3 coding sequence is TGTGCCAGCAGCTGGGGTACAGGTAGCACAGATACGCAGTATTTT. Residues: CASSWGTGSTDTQYF.

The CDR3 spells CASGQMNTEAFF. For the CDR3, the DNA is TGTGCCAGCGGACAGATGAACACTGAAGCTTTCTTT. The chain employs TRBV11-3 and TRBJ1-1; D is perhaps TRBD1 (6 bases). Trimming stripped 8 bases from V and 0 bases from J, with 7 bases between. Germline V gene lookup returns CDR1 SGHNT and CDR2 YENEEA. The CDR3 loop spans 12 amino acids. The variable domain in full, completed from reference TRBV11-3 and TRBJ1-1, reads EAGVVQSPRYKIIEKKQPVAFWCNPISGHNTLYWYLQNLGQGPELLIRYENEEAVDDSQLPKDRFSAERLKGVDSTLKIQPAELGDSAVYLCASGQMNTEAFFGQGTRLTVV.

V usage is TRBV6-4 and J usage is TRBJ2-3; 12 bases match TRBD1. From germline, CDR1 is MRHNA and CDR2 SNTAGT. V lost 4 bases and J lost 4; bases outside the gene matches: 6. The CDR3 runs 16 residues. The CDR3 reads CASSVSGTGGPDTQYF. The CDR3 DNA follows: TGTGCCAGCAGTGTCTCCGGGACAGGGGGCCCAGATACGCAGTATTTT.

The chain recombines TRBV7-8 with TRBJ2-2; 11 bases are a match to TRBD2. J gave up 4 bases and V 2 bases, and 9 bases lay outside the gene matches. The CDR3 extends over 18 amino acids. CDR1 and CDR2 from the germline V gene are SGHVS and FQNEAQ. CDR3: CASSLLLAGGFRTGELFF. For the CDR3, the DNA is TGTGCCAGCAGCTTACTCCTAGCGGGAGGCTTTCGCACCGGGGAGCTGTTTTTT.

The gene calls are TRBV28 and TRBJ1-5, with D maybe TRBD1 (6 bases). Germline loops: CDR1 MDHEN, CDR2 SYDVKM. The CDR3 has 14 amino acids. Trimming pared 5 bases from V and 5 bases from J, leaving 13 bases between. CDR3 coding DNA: TGTGCCAGCAGTCAGGACAGAACCCATCAGCCCCAGCATTTT. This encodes CASSQDRTHQPQHF.

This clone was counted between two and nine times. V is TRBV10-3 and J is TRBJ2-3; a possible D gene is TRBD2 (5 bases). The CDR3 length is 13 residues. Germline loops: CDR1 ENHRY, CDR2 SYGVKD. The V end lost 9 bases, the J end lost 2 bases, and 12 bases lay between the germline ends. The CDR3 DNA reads TGTGCCATACTTGCGGGTCCCACAGATACGCAGTATTTT. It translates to CAILAGPTDTQYF.

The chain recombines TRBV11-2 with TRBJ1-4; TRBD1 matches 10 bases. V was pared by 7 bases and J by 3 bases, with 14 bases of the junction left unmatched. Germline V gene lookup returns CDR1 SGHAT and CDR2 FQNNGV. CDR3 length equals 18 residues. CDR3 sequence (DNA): TGTGCCAGCACCGACTGGGACAGGGGTTACCCCGCTAATGAAAAACTGTTTTTT. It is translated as CASTDWDRGYPANEKLFF.

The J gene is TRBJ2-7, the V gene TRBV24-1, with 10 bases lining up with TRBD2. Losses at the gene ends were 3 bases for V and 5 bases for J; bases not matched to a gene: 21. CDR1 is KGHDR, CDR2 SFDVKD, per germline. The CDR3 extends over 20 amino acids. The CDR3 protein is CATSDPRQRGGKESRDEQYF. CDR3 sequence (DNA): TGTGCCACCAGTGATCCCCGCCAGCGGGGGGGCAAGGAGAGCAGGGACGAGCAGTACTTC.

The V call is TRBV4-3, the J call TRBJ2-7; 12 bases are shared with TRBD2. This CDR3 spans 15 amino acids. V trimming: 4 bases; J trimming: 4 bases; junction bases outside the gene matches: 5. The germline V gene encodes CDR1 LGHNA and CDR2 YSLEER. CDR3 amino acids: CASSLGLAGLYEQYV. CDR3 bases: TGCGCCAGCAGCCTAGGACTAGCGGGACTTTACGAGCAGTACGTC.